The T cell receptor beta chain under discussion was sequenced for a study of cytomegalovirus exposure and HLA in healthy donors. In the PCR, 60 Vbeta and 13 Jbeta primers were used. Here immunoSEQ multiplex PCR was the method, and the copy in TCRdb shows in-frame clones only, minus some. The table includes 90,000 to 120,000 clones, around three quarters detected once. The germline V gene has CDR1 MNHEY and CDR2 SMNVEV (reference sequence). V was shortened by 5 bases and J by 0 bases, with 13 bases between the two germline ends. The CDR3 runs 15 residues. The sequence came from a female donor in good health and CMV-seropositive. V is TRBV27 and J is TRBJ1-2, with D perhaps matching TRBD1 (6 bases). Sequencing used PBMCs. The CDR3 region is CASSPRRTANYGYTF. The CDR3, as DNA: TGTGCCAGCAGTCCACGACGGACAGCTAACTATGGCTACACCTTC.